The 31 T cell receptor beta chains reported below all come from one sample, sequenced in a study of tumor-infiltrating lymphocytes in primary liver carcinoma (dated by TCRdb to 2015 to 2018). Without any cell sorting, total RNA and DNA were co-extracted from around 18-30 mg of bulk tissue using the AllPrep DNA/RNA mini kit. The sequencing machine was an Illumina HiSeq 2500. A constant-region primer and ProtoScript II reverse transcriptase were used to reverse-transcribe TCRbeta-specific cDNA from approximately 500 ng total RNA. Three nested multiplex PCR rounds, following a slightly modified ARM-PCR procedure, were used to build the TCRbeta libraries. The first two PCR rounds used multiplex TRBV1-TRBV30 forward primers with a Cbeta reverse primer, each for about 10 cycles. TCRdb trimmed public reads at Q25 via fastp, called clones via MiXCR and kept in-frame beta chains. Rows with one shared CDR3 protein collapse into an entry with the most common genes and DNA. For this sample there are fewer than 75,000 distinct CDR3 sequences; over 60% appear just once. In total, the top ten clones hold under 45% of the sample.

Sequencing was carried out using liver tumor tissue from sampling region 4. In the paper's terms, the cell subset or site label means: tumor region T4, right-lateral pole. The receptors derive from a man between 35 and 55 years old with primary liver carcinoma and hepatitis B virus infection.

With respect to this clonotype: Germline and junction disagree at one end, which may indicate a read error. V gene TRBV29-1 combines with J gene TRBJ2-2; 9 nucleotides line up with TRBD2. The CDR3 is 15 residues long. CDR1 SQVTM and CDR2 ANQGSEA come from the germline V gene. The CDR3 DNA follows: TGCAGCGTTGGGACTAGCGCGGCGAACACCGGGGAACTCCTTTTT. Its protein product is CSVGTSAANTGELLF.

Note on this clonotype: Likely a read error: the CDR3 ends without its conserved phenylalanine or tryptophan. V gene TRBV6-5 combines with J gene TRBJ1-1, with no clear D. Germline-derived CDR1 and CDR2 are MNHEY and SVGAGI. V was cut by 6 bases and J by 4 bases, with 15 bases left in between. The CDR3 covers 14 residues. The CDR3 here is CASRTGLPSTEAFL. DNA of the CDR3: TGTGCCAGCAGAACCGGACTTCCGAGCACTGAAGCTTTCCTT.

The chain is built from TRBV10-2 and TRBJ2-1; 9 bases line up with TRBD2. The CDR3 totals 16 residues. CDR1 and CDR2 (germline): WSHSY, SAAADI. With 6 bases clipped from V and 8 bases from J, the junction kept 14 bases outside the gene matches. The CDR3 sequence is CASSLEREDMYDEQFF. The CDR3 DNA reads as TGCGCCAGCAGCCTCGAGCGGGAGGATATGTACGATGAGCAGTTCTTC.

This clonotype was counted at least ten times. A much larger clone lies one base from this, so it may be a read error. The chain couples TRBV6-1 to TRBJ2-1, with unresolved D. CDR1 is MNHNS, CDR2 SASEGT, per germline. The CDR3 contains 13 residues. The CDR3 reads CASMLNQHNGQFF. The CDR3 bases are TGTGCCAGCATGCTAAATCAACACAATGGGCAGTTCTTC.

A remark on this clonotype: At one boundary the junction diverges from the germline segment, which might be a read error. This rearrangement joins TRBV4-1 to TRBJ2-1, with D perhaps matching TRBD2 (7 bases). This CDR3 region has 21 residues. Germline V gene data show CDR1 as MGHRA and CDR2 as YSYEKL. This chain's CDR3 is CASGQGTRGHGFFTPTDEQFF. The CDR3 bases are TGCGCCAGCGGCCAAGGTACGCGGGGGCATGGGTTTTTCACCCCCACGGATGAGCAGTTCTTC.

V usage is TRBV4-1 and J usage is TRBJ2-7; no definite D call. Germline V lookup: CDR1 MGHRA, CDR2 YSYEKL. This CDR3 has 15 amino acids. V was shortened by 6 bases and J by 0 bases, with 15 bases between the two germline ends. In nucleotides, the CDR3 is TGCGCCAGCAGTCATGTCGGCAGTACCTCCTACGAGCAGTACTTC. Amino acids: CASSHVGSTSYEQYF.

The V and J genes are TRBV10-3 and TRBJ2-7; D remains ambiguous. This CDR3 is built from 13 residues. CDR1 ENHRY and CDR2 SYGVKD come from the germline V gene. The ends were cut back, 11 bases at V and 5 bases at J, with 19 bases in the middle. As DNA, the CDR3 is TGTGCCTCACAGTCGGGCTTGCTTGACGAGCAGTACTTC. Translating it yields CASQSGLLDEQYF.

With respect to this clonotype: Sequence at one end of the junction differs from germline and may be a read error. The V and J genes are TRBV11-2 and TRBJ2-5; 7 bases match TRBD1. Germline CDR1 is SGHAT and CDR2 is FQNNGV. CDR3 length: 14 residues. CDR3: CAGSSGQSQETQYF. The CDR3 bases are TGTGCCGGCAGCTCGGGACAGTCCCAAGAGACCCAGTACTTC.

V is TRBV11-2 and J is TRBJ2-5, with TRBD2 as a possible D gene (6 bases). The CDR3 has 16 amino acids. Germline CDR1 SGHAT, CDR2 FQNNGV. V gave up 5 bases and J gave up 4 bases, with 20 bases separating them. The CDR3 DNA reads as TGTGCCAGCAGCCAGACTCCTGGAGGGCGGACAGAGACCCAGTACTTC. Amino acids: CASSQTPGGRTETQYF.

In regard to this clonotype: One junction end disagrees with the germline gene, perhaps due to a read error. The CDR3 DNA is TGCGACAGCAGTGCACCCGGGGGGGTGAACACTGAAGCTTTCTTT. Its translation: CDSSAPGGVNTEAFF. The chain joins TRBV11-2 to TRBJ1-1; D perhaps matches TRBD1 (5 bases). There are 15 residues in the CDR3. Germline assignment: CDR1 SGHAT and CDR2 FQNNGV.

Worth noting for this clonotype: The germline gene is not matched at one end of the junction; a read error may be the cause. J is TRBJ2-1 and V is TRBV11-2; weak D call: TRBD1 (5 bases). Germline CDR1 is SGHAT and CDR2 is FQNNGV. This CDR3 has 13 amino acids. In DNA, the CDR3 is TGTGCCAGCAGCTTCACAGGAGTCAATAAGCAGTTCTTC. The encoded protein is CASSFTGVNKQFF.

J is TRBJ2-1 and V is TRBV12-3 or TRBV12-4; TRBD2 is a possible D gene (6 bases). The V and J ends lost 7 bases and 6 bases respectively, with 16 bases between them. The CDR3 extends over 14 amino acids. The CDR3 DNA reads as TGTGCCAGCATCCAAAGGAGGGAGGCCAATGAGCAGTTCTTC. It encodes CASIQRREANEQFF.

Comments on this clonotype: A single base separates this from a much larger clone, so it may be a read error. The CDR3 DNA follows: TGTGCCAGCAGCTTATCCCACGCAACTAATGAAAAACTGTTTTTT. Translated: CASSLSHATNEKLFF. The chain employs TRBV11-2 and TRBJ1-4; D gene unclear. Germline assignment: CDR1 SGHAT and CDR2 FQNNGV. V was shortened by 2 bases and J by 0 bases, with 7 bases between the two germline ends. The CDR3 has 15 residues.

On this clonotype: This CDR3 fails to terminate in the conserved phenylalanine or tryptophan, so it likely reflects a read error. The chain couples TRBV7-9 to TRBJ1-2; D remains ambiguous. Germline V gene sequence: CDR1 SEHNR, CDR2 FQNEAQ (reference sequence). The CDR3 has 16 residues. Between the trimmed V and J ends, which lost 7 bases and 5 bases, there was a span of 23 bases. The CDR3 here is CASNPEGRMSQYGYTS. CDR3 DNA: TGTGCCAGCAACCCCGAGGGCAGGATGTCCCAGTATGGCTACACCTCC.

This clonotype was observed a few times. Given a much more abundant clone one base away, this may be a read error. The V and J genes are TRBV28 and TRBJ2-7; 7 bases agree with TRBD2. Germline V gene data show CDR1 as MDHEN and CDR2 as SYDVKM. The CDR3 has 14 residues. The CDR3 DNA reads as TGTGTCAGCAGTTTATTGGCGGGAGACTACGAGCAGTACTTC. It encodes CVSSLLAGDYEQYF.

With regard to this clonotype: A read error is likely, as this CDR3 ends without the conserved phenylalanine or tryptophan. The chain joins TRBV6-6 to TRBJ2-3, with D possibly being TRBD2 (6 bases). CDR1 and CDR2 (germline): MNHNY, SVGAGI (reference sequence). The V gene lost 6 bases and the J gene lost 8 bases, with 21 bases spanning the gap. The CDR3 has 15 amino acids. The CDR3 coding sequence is TGTGCCAGCAGCCACGGGACTTACGTCCCAGGTACGCAGTATTCT. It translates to CASSHGTYVPGTQYS.

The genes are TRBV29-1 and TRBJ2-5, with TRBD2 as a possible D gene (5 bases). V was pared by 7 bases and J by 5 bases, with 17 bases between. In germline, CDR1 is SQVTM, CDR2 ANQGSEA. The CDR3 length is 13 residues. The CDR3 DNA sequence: TGCAGCGCTGCGATGGAGGTTGGCGAGACCCAGTACTTC. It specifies CSAAMEVGETQYF.

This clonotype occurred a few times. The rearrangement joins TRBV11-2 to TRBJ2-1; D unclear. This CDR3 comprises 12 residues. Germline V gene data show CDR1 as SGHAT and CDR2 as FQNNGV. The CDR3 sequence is CISSLGGLGLFF. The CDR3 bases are TGTATCAGCAGCTTAGGTGGTCTTGGGCTGTTCTTC.

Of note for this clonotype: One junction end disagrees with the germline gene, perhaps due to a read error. CDR3 residues: CSSSLKGQETQYF. DNA for the CDR3: TGCTCCAGCAGCTTGAAGGGCCAAGAGACCCAGTACTTC. The chain carries TRBV5-4 and TRBJ2-5; D ambiguous. The CDR3 is made up of 13 amino acids. The germline V gene has CDR1 SGHNT and CDR2 YYREEE (reference sequence).

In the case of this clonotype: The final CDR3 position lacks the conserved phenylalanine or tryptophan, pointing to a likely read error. The CDR3 region is CANSPSSDGTEAFV. CDR3 sequence (DNA): TGTGCCAACAGCCCTAGCTCCGATGGCACTGAAGCTTTCGTT. The V and J genes are TRBV7-9 and TRBJ1-1; D gene ambiguous. From germline, CDR1 is SEHNR and CDR2 FQNEAQ (reference sequence). The CDR3 loop spans 14 amino acids.

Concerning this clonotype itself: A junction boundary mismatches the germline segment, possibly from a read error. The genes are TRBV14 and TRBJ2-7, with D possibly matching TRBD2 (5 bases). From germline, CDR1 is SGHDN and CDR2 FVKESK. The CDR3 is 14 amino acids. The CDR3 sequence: CASSPDFRRHEQCF. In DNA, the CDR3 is TGTGCCAGCAGCCCGGACTTTCGTAGGCACGAGCAGTGTTTC.

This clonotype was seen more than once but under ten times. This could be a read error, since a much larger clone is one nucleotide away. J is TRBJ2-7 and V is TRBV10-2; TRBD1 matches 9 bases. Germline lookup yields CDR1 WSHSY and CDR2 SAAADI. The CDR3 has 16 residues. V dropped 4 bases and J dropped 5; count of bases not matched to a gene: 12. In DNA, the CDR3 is TGCGCCAGCAGTGGGTCGGCCTCTCGGACAGGGGACGAGCAGTACTTC. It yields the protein CASSGSASRTGDEQYF.

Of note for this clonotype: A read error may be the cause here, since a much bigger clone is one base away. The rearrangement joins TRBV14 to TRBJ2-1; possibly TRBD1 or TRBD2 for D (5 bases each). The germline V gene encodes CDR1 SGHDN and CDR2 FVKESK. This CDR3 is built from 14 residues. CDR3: CGSSQGRASRGQFF. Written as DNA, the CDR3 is TGTGGCAGCAGCCAAGGAAGGGCGTCGAGGGGGCAGTTCTTC.

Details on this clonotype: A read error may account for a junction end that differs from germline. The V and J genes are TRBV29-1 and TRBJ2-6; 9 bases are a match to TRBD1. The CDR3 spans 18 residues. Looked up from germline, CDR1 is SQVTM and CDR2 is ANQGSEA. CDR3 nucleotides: TGCAGCGTTGATACAACCAGGACAGGGGCAGCTGGGGCCAACATCCTGACTTTC. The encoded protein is CSVDTTRTGAAGANILTF.

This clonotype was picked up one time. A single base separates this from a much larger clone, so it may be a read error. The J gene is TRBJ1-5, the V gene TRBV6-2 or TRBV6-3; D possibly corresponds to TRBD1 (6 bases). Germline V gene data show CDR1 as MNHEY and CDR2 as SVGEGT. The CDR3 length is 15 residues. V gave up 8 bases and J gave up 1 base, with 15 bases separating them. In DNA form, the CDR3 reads TGTGCCAGCCGTCTCAGGGGAGGGAGCAATCAGCCCCAGCATTTT. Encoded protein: CASRLRGGSNQPQHF.

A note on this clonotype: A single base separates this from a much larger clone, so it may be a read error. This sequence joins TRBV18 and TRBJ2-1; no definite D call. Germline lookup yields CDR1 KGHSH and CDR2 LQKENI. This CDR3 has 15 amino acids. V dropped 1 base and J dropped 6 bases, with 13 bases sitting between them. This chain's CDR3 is CASSPLSAPSNEQFF. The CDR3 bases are TGTGCCAGCTCACCACTGTCTGCACCGAGCAATGAGCAGTTCTTC. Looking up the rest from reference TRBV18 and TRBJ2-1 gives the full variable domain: NAGVMQNPRHLVRRRGQEARLRCSPMKGHSHVYWYRQLPEEGLKFMVYLQKENIIDESGMPKERFSAEFPKEGPSILRIQQVVRGDSAAYFCASSPLSAPSNEQFFGPGTRLTVL.

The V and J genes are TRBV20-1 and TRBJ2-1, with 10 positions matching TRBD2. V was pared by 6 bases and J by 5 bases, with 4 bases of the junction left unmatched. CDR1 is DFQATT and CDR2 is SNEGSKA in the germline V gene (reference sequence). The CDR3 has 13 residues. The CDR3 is CSAGTSVNNEQFF. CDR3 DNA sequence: TGCAGTGCCGGGACTAGCGTCAACAATGAGCAGTTCTTC.

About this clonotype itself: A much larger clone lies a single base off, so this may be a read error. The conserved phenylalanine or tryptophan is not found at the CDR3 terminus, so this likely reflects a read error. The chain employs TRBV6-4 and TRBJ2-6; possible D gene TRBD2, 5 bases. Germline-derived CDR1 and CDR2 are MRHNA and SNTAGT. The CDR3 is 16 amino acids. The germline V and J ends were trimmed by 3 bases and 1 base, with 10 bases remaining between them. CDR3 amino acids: CASSEAAGSGANVLTS. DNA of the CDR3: TGTGCCAGCAGTGAAGCGGCCGGGTCTGGGGCCAACGTCCTGACTTCC.

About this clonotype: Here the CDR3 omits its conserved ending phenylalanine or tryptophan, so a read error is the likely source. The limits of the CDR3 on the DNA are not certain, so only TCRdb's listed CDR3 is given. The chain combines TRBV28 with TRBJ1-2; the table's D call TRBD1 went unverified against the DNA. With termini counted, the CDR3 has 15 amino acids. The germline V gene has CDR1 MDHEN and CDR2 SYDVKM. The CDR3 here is CATPPESGGNYGYTL.

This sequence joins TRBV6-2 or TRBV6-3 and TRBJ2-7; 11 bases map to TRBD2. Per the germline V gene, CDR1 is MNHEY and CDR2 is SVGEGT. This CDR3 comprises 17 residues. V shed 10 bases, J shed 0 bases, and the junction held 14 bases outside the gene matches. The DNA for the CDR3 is TGTGCCAACTGTAGCGGGAGGGAAGGAGATCTCTCCTACGAGCAGTACTTC. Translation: CANCSGREGDLSYEQYF.

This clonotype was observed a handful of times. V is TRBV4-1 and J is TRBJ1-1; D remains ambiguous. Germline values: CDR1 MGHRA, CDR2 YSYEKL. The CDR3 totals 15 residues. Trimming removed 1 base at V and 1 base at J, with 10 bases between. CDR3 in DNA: TGCGCCAGCAGCCAAGCTGTACTGGGGAACACTGAAGCTTTCTTT. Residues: CASSQAVLGNTEAFF.